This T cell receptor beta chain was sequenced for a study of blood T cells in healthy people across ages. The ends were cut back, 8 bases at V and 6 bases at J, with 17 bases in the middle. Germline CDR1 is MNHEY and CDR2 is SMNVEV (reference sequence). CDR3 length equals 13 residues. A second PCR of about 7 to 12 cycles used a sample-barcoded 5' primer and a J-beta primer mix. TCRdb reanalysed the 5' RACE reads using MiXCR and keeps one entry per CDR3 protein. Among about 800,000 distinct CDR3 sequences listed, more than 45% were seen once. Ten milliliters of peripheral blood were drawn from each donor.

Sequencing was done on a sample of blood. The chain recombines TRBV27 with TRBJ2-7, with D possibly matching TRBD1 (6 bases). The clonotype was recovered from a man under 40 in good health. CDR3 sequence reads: CASQGTLSTEQYF. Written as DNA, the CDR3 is TGTGCCAGCCAGGGGACGCTCTCGACCGAGCAGTACTTC.